These 11 T cell receptor beta chains came from one sample sequenced in a study of TIL therapy for anti-PD-1-resistant metastatic lung cancer. Sequencing used immunoSEQ v3. Clones were sequenced by immunoSEQ multiplex PCR, and TCRdb holds only the in-frame ones, with some missing. The sample holds about 52,000 clones, roughly 85% seen once. The sample's time point: pre-treatment sample, taken before nivolumab and TIL therapy. This sample comprised blood, obtained at baseline. The receptors derive from a woman aged 25-80 years with non-small cell lung cancer.

The chain links TRBV10-3 to TRBJ2-7; D perhaps matches TRBD1 (6 bases). Germline CDR1 ENHRY, CDR2 SYGVKD. CDR3 length: 17 amino acids. V gave up 5 bases and J gave up 3 bases, with 23 bases separating them. CDR3: CAISSSPNRARRYEQYF. The DNA for the CDR3 is TGTGCCATCAGTTCCAGCCCTAACAGGGCGCGCCGCTACGAGCAGTACTTC.

The V and J genes are TRBV19 and TRBJ1-4; 9 positions agree with TRBD1. CDR3 length: 15 amino acids. J was trimmed by 6 bases and V by 3 bases; bases with no gene match: 5. Germline-derived CDR1 and CDR2 are LNHDA and SQIVND (reference sequence). The CDR3 DNA follows: TGTGCCAGTAGTATTAGGGGACAGGGATATGAAAAACTGTTTTTT. This codes for CASSIRGQGYEKLFF.

V is TRBV6-7 and J is TRBJ1-4; tentatively, D is TRBD1 (6 bases). TRBV6-7 qualifies as an ORF whose function is uncertain. V lost 6 bases and J 4 bases, leaving 15 bases between the germline ends. The CDR3 totals 15 residues. CDR3 loop: CASSYRDINNEKLFF. Written as DNA, the CDR3 is TGTGCCAGCAGCTACCGGGACATTAATAATGAAAAACTGTTTTTT.

This clone has more than one count but fewer than ten. One end of the junction varies from germline; a read error may be responsible. CDR3 sequence: CASSLGGQFTF. CDR3 sequence (DNA): TGTGCCAGCAGCTTAGGTGGACAGTTCACTTTC. V usage is TRBV11-2 and J usage is TRBJ1-2, with TRBD1 as a possible D gene (6 bases). The CDR3 is 11 residues long. CDR1 is SGHAT, CDR2 FQNNGV, per germline.

J is TRBJ1-2 and V is TRBV5-4, with 7 positions matching TRBD1. The CDR3 runs to 14 residues. With 0 bases clipped from V and 2 bases from J, the junction kept 1 base outside the gene matches. Per germline, CDR1 SGHNT and CDR2 YYREEE (reference sequence). In DNA, the CDR3 is TGTGCCAGCAGCTTGGAACAGGGGAACTATGGCTACACCTTC. Amino acid sequence: CASSLEQGNYGYTF.

The genes are TRBV28 and TRBJ1-2, with 9 bases aligning to TRBD1. CDR3 length equals 16 residues. Germline lookup yields CDR1 MDHEN and CDR2 SYDVKM. J was trimmed by 5 bases and V by 1 base; bases with no gene match: 8. The CDR3 sequence: CASSLFIRGQGYGYTF. For the CDR3, the DNA is TGTGCCAGCAGTTTATTTATTCGGGGACAGGGATATGGCTACACCTTC.

The chain couples TRBV11-2 to TRBJ2-5; 8 bases align to TRBD2. This CDR3 spans 15 amino acids. Germline-derived CDR1 and CDR2 are SGHAT and FQNNGV. The V segment lost 7 bases and the J segment 1 base; nucleotides outside the gene matches: 8. The DNA of the CDR3 is TGTGCCAGCACCCCAGGAGCGGGGGCCCAAGAGACCCAGTACTTC. It codes for CASTPGAGAQETQYF. Drawing the rest from reference TRBV11-2 and TRBJ2-5, the complete variable domain is EAGVAQSPRYKIIEKRQSVAFWCNPISGHATLYWYQQILGQGPKLLIQFQNNGVVDDSQLPKDRFSAERLKGVDSTLKIQPAKLEDSAVYLCASTPGAGAQETQYFGPGTRLLVL.

The chain couples TRBV4-2 to TRBJ1-4; TRBD1 is a possible D gene (6 bases). Germline CDR1 is LGHNA and CDR2 is YNFKEQ. The CDR3 extends over 15 amino acids. Trimming cost V 0 bases and J 5 bases, with 10 bases left between them. The CDR3 here is CASSQDLGANEKLFF. CDR3 bases: TGTGCCAGCAGCCAAGACCTGGGGGCAAATGAAAAACTGTTTTTT.

The rearrangement links TRBV27 to TRBJ2-7; D is ambiguous. Germline CDR1 MNHEY, CDR2 SMNVEV (reference sequence). The V end was cut by 4 bases, the J end by 0 bases, with 7 bases between. This CDR3 has 13 amino acids. The CDR3 sequence: CASSSGSSYEQYF. CDR3 sequence (DNA): TGTGCCAGCAGTTCGGGTTCCTCCTACGAGCAGTACTTC.

The CDR3 protein is CATSTRQGDRYEQYF. In DNA, the CDR3 is TGTGCCACCAGCACAAGACAGGGGGATAGGTACGAGCAGTACTTC. The V gene is TRBV15, the J gene TRBJ2-7; 9 bases map to TRBD1. Germline CDR1 reads LNHNV; CDR2 reads YYDKDF (reference sequence). This CDR3 is 15 amino acids long. Unmatched junction bases numbered 8, after V lost 4 bases and J lost 4 bases.

This clone was seen only once. The chain carries TRBV11-3 and TRBJ2-5; TRBD1 matches at 7 bases. The ends lost 1 base at V and 2 bases at J; junction bases unmatched: 4. CDR1 and CDR2 from the germline V gene are SGHNT and YENEEA. This CDR3 comprises 15 residues. The DNA of the CDR3 is TGTGCCAGCAGCTTAGGGGCGGACAGGCAAGAGACCCAGTACTTC. Protein: CASSLGADRQETQYF.